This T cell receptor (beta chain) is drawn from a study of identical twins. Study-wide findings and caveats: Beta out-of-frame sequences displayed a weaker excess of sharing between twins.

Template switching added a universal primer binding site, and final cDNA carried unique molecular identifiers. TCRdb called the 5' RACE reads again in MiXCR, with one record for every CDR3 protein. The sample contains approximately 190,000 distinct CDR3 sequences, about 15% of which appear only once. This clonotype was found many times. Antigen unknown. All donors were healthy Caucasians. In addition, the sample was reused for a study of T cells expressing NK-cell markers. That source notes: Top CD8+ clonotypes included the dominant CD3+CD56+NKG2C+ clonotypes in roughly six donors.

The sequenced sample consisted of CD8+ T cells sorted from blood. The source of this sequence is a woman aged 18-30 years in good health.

CDR3 coding DNA: TGCGCCAGCAGCCCTCCCGGACGGGGGGAGGATGAGCAGTTCTTC. Its protein product is CASSPPGRGEDEQFF. The chain has TRBV5-1 and TRBJ2-1; 7 bases agree with TRBD2. The J segment lost 8 bases and the V segment lost 4 bases, leaving 12 bases of the junction unmatched. The CDR3 contains 15 residues. Per germline, CDR1 SGHRS and CDR2 YFSETQ.